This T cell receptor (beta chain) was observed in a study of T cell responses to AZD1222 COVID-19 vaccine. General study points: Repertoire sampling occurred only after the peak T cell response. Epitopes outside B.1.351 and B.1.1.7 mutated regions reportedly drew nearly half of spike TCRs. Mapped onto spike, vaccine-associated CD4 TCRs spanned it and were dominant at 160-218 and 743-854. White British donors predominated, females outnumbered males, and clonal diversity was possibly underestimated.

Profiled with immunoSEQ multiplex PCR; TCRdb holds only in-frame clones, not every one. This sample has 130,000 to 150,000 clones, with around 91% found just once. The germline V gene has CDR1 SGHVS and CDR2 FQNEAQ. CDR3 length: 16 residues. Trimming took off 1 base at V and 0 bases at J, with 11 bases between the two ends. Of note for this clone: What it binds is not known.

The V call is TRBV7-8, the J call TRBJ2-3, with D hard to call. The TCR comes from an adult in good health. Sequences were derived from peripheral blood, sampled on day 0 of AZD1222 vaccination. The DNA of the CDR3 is TGTGCCAGCAGCTTAGAGGCTAGTCCTAGCACAGATACGCAGTATTTT. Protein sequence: CASSLEASPSTDTQYF.